This TCR beta chain was sequenced for a study of kidney transplant recipient with SARS-CoV-2 infection. This clonotype has a count of ten or more. TCRdb reprocessed the reads via MiXCR and lists one record per CDR3 protein. The repertoire holds roughly 250,000 distinct CDR3 sequences, with about 30% as singletons. The germline V gene encodes CDR1 SGHNT and CDR2 YENEEA. V was shortened by 0 bases and J by 3 bases, with 15 bases between the two germline ends. This CDR3 contains 16 residues. The sequence was collected from a male patient in his thirties who had COVID-19 and was a kidney transplant recipient. The graft donor may have given rise to some T cells. This sequence joins TRBV11-3 and TRBJ2-7; maybe TRBD1 (5 bases). The source was a blood sample, collected at baseline and between days 110 and 120 from a kidney transplant recipient. CDR3 in amino acids: CASSLDWVRGFYEQYF. The CDR3 DNA reads as TGTGCCAGCAGCTTAGATTGGGTTAGGGGTTTCTACGAGCAGTACTTC.